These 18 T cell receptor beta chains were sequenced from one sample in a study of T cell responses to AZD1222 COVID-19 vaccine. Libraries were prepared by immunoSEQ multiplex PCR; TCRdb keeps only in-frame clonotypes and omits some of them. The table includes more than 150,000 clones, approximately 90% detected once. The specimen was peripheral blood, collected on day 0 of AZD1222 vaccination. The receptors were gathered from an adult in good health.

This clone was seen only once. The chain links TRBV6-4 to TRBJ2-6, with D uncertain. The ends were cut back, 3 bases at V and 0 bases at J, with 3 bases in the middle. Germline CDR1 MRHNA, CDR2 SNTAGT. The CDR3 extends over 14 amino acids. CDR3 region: CASSEDSGANVLTF. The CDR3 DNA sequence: TGTGCCAGCAGTGAGGACTCTGGGGCCAACGTCCTGACTTTC.

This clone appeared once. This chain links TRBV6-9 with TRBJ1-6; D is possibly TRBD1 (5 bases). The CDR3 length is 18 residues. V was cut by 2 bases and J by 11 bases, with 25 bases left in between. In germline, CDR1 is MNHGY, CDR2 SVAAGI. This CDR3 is CASSYRMNRRSGGAPLHF. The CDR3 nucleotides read TGTGCCAGCAGTTATCGTATGAACCGGCGCAGCGGAGGGGCACCCCTCCACTTT.

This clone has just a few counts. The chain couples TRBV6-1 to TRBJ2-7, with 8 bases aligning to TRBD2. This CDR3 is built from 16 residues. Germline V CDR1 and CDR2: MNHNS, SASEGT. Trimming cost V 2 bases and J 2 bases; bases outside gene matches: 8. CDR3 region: CASSEPGLGNPYEQYF. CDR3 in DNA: TGTGCCAGCAGTGAACCGGGACTAGGAAACCCCTACGAGCAGTACTTC.

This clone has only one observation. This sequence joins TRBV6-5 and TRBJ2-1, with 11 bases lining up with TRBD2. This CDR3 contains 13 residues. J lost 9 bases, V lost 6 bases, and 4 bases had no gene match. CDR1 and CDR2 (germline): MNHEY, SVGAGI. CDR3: CASRQLAGVEQFF. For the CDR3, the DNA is TGTGCCAGCAGACAACTAGCGGGAGTTGAGCAGTTCTTC.

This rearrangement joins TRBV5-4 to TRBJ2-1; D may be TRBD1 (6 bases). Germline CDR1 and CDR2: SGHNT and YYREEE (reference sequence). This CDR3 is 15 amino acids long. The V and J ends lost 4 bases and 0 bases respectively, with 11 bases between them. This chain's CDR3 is CASSPDSGSYNEQFF. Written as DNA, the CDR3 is TGTGCCAGCAGCCCGGACAGCGGCTCCTACAATGAGCAGTTCTTC.

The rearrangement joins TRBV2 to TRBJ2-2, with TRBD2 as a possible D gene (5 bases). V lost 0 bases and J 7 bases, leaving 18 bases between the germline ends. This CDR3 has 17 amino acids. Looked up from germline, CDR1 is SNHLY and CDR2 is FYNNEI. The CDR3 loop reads CASSEALRTPRGGELFF. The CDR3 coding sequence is TGTGCCAGCAGTGAAGCGCTTAGGACGCCTCGGGGCGGGGAGCTGTTTTTT.

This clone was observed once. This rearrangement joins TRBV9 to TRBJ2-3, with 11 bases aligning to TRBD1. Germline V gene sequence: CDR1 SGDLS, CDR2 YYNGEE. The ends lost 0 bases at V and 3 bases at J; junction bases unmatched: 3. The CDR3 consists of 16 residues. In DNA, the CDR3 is TGTGCCAGCAGCGTAGTCGGGACAGGGGGGACAGATACGCAGTATTTT. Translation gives CASSVVGTGGTDTQYF.

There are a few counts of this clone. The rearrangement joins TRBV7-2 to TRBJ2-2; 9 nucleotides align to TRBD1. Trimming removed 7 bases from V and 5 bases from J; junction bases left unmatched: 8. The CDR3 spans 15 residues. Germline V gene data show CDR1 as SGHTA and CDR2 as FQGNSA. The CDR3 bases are TGTGCCAGCAACCCGGGACAGGGAACGACCGGGGAGCTGTTTTTT. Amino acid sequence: CASNPGQGTTGELFF.

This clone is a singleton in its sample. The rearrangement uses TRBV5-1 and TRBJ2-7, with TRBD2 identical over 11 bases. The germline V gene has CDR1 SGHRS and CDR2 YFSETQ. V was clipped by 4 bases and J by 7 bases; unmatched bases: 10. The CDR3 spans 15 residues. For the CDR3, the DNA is TGCGCCAGCAGCCCTGGGGGGGGACTAGCGGTTGAGCAGTACTTC. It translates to CASSPGGGLAVEQYF.

As DNA, the CDR3 is TGTGCCAGCAGGGCGGGGGGGCCCTCGCCTTACAATGAGCAGTTCTTC. Encoded protein: CASRAGGPSPYNEQFF. The genes are TRBV11-1 and TRBJ2-1, with 9 nucleotides matching TRBD2. V lost 6 bases to trimming and J lost 4 bases; unmatched junction nucleotides: 10. Germline assignment: CDR1 SGHAT and CDR2 FQDESV (reference sequence). This CDR3 contains 16 residues.

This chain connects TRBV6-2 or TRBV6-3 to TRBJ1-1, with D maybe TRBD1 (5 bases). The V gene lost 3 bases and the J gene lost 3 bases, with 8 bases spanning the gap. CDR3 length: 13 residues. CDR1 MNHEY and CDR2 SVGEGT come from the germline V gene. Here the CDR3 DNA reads TGTGCCAGCAGTTATAACAGGCACACTGAAGCTTTCTTT. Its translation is CASSYNRHTEAFF.

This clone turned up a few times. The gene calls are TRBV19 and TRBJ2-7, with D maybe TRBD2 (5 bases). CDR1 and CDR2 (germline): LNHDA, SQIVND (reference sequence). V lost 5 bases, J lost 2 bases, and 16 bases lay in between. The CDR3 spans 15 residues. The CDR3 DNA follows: TGTGCCAGTAGTGTCTCGCATTCGCGGGCCTACGAGCAGTACTTC. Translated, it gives CASSVSHSRAYEQYF.

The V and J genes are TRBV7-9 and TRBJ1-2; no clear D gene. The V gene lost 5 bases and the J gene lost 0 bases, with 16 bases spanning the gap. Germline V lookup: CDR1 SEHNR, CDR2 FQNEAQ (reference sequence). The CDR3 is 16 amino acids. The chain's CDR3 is CASSKFSISANYGYTF. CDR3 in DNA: TGTGCCAGCAGCAAGTTTTCCATATCAGCTAACTATGGCTACACCTTC.

The CDR3 DNA follows: TGTGCCAGCAGTGCGTCCAGGGGCAATCAGCCCCAGCATTTT. Residues: CASSASRGNQPQHF. The V and J genes are TRBV27 and TRBJ1-5; D is perhaps TRBD1 (5 bases). The CDR3 spans 14 residues. Trimming took off 5 bases at V and 2 bases at J, with 10 bases between the two ends. From germline, CDR1 is MNHEY and CDR2 SMNVEV (reference sequence).

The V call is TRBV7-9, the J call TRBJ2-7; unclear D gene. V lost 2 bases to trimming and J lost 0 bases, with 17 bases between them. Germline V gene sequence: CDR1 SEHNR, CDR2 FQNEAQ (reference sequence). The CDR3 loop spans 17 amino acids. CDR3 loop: CASSLRPPRLSSYEQYF. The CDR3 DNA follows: TGTGCCAGCAGCTTACGTCCTCCTCGCCTAAGCTCCTACGAGCAGTACTTC. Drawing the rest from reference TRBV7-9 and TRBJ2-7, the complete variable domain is DTGVSQNPRHKITKRGQNVTFRCDPISEHNRLYWYRQTLGQGPEFLTYFQNEAQLEKSRLLSDRFSAERPKGSFSTLEIQRTEQGDSAMYLCASSLRPPRLSSYEQYFGPGTRLTVT.

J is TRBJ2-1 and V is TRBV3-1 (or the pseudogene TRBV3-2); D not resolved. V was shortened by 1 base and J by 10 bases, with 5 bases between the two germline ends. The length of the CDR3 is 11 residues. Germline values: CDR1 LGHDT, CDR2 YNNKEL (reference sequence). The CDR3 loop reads CASSQVEEQFF. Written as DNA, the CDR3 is TGTGCCAGCAGCCAAGTGGAGGAGCAGTTCTTC.

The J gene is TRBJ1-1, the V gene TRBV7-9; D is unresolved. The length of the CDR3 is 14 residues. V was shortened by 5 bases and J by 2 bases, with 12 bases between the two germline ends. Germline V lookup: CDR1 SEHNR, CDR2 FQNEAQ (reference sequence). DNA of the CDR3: TGTGCCAGCAGCCCCCCCAGGTTAAACACTGAAGCTTTCTTT. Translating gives CASSPPRLNTEAFF.

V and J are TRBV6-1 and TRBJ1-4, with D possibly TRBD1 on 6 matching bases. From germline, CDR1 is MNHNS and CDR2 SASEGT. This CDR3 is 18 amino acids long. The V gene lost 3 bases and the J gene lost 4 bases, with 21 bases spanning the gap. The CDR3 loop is CASSENTRGQPNNEKLFF. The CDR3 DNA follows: TGTGCCAGCAGTGAGAACACTAGAGGACAGCCAAATAATGAAAAACTGTTTTTT.